This entry describes one T cell receptor (beta chain). Antigen: not known. The CDR3 length is 17 residues. Deletions cut 0 bases from V and 3 bases from J, with 15 bases between. Germline V gene data show CDR1 as LNHNV and CDR2 as YYDKDF (reference sequence). These data belong to a study of T cell responses to AZD1222 COVID-19 vaccine. Across the study: Researchers grouped second doses given at about 4 or about 12 weeks into one pool.

The study's findings and limits: The study reported that nearly half of spike-specific TCRs target unmutated variant regions. Increased Spike-specific TCR breadth and depth were observed after two AZD1222 doses. Females outnumbered males among donors, who were mostly white British; clonal diversity was possibly underestimated.

Assay used: immunoSEQ multiplex PCR; TCRdb lists only in-frame clones, some missing. Seen here are approximately 120,000 clones, 80% to 90% observed once, and the top ten hold roughly 3.9%. V usage is TRBV15 and J usage is TRBJ2-1; possible D gene TRBD2, 6 bases. Sequencing used peripheral blood, obtained on day 0 of AZD1222 vaccination. The receptor was isolated from an adult in good health. The DNA of the CDR3 is TGTGCCACCAGCAGAGATCAACCACTAGCCATCTACAATGAGCAGTTCTTC. It encodes CATSRDQPLAIYNEQFF.